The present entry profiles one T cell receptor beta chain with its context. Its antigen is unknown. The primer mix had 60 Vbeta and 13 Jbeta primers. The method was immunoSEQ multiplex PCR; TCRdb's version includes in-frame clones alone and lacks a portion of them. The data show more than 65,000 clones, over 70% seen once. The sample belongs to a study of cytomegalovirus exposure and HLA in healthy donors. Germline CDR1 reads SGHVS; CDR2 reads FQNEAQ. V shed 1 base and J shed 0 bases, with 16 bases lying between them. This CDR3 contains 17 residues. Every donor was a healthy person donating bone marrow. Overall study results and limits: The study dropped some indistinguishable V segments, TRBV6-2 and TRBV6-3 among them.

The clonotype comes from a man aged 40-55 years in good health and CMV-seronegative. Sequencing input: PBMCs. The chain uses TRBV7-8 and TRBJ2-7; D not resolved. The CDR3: CASSLDPPGRRSYEQYF. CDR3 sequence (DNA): TGTGCCAGCAGCTTAGACCCCCCAGGCAGGCGCTCCTACGAGCAGTACTTC.